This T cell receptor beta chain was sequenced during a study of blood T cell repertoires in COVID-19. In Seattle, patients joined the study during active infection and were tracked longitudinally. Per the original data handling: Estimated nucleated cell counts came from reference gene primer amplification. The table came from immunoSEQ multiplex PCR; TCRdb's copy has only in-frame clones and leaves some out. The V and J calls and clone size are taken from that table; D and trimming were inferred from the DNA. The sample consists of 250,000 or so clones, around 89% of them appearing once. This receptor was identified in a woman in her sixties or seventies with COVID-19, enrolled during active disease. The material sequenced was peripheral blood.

CDR3 nucleotides: TGTGCCAGCAGCTCAACAGGGTCTGGCTACGAGCAGTACTTC. Translating gives CASSSTGSGYEQYF. The gene calls are TRBV9 and TRBJ2-7, with a tentative D call TRBD1 (6 bases). The CDR3 totals 14 residues. Germline V gene data show CDR1 as SGDLS and CDR2 as YYNGEE. Trimming removed 4 bases from V and 3 bases from J, with 14 bases in between.